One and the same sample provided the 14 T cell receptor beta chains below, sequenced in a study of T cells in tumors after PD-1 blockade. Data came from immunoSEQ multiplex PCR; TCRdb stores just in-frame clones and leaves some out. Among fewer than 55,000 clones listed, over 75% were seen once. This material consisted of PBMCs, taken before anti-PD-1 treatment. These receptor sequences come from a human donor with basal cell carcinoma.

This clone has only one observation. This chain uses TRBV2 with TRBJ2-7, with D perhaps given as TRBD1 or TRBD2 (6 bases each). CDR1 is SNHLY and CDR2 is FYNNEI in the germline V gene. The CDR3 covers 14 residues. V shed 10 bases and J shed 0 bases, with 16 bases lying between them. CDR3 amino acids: CATLEGGHSYEQYF. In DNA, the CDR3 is TGTGCCACCCTGGAGGGGGGCCACTCCTACGAGCAGTACTTC.

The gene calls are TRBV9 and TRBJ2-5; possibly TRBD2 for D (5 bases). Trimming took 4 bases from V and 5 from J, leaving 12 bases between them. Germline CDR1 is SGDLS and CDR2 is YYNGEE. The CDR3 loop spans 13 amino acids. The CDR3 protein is CASSLDYWETQYF. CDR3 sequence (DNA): TGTGCCAGCAGCTTAGACTATTGGGAGACCCAGTACTTC. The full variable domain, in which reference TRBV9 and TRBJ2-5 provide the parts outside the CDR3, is DSGVTQTPKHLITATGQRVTLRCSPRSGDLSVYWYQQSLDQGLQFLIQYYNGEERAKGNILERFSAQQFPDLHSELNLSSLELGDSALYFCASSLDYWETQYFGPGTRLLVL.

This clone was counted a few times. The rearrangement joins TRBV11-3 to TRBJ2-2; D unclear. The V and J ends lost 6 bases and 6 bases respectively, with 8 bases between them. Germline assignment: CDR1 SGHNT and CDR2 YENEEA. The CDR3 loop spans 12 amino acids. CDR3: CASRKSAGELFF. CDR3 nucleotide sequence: TGTGCCAGCAGGAAATCGGCCGGGGAGCTGTTTTTT.

This CDR3 reads CASSQRTGDYGYTF. Written as DNA, the CDR3 is TGTGCCAGCAGCCAAAGGACAGGGGACTATGGCTACACCTTC. The V call is TRBV5-8, the J call TRBJ1-2; 9 bases align to TRBD1. The germline gives CDR1 SGHTS, CDR2 YDEGEE. CDR3 length: 14 residues. The V gene end was trimmed by 4 bases and the J gene end by 3 bases; junction bases not matched to a gene: 4.

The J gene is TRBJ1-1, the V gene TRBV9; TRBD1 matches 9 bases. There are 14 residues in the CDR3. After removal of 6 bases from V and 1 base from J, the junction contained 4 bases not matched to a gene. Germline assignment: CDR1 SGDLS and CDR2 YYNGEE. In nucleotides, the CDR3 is TGTGCCAGCACCAAGGGACAGGGGAACACTGAAGCTTTCTTT. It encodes CASTKGQGNTEAFF.

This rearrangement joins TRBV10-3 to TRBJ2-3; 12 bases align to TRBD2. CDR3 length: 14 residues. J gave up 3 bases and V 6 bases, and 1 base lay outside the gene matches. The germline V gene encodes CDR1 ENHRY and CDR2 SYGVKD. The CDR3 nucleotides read TGTGCCATCAGGACTAGCGGGGGAACAGATACGCAGTATTTT. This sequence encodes CAIRTSGGTDTQYF.

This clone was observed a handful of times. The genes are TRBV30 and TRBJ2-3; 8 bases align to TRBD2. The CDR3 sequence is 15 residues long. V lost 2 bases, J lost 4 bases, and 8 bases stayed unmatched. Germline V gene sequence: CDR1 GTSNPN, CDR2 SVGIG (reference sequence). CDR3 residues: CAWSLHGGASDTQYF. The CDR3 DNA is TGTGCCTGGAGTCTACACGGGGGGGCCTCAGATACGCAGTATTTT.

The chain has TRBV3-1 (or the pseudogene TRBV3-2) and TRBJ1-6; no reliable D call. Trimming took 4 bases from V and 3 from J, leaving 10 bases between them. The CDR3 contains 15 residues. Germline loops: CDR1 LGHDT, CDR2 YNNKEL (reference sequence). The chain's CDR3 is CASSPQDGYNSPLHF. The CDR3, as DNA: TGTGCCAGCAGCCCCCAAGACGGCTATAATTCACCCCTCCACTTT.

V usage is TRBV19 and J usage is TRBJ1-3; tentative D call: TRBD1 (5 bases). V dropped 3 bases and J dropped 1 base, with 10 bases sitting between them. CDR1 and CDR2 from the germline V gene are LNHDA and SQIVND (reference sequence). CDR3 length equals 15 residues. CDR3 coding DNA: TGTGCCAGTAGTATCCGGACACTTTCTGGAAACACCATATATTTT. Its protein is CASSIRTLSGNTIYF.

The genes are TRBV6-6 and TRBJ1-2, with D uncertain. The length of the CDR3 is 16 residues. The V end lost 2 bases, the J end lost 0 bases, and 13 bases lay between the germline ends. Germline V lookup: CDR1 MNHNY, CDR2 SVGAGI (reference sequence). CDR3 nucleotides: TGTGCCAGCAGTTACCTGGATCTGGGTTCTAACTATGGCTACACCTTC. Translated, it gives CASSYLDLGSNYGYTF.

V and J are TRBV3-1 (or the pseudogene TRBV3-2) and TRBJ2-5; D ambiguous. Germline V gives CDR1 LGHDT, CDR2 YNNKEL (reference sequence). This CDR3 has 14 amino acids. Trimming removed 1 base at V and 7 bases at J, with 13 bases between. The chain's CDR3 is CASSQVAKLTTQYF. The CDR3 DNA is TGTGCCAGCAGCCAAGTGGCTAAGCTAACGACCCAGTACTTC.

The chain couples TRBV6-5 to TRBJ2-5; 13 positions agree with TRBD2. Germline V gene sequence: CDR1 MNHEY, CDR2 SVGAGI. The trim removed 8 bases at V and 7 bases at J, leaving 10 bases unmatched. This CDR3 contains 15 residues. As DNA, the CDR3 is TGTGCCAGCGGGGGACTAGCGGGGACCGGAGGGACCCAGTACTTC. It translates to CASGGLAGTGGTQYF.

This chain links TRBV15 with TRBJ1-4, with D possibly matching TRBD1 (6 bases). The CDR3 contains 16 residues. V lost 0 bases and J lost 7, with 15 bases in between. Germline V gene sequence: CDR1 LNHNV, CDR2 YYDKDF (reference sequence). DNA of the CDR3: TGTGCCACCAGCAGAGATGGAACAGGGAGGGCTGAAAAACTGTTTTTT. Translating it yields CATSRDGTGRAEKLFF.

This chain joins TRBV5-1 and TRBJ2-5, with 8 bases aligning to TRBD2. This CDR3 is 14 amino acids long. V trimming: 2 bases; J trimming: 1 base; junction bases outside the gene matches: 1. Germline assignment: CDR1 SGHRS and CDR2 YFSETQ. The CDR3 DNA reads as TGCGCCAGCAGCTTAGGACTAGCCCAAGAGACCCAGTACTTC. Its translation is CASSLGLAQETQYF.